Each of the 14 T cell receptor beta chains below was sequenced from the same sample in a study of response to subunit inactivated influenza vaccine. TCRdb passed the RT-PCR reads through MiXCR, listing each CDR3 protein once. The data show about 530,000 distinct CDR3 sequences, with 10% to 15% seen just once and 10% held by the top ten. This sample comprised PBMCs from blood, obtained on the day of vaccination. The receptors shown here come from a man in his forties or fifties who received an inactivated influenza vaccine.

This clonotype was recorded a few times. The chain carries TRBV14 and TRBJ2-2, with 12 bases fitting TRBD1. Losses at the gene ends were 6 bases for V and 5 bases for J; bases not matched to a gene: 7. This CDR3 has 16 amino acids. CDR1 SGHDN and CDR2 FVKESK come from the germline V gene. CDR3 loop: CASSPWGQGATGELFF. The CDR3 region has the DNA TGTGCCAGCAGTCCGTGGGGACAGGGGGCTACCGGGGAGCTGTTTTTT.

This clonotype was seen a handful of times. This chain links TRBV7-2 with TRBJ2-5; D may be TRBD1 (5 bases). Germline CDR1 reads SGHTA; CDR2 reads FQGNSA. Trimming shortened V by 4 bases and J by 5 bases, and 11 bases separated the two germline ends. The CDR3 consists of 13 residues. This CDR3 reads CASSSGSPETQYF. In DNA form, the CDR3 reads TGTGCCAGCAGCTCAGGGTCCCCGGAGACCCAGTACTTC.

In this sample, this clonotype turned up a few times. Here the CDR3 reads CASSSTFRGHEQYF. Here the CDR3 DNA reads TGTGCCAGCAGCTCTACGTTCAGGGGCCACGAGCAGTACTTC. The chain has TRBV7-9 and TRBJ2-7; D may be TRBD1 (6 bases). Trimming removed 4 bases from V and 5 bases from J, with 15 bases in between. The germline V gene encodes CDR1 SEHNR and CDR2 FQNEAQ (reference sequence). The CDR3 has 14 amino acids.

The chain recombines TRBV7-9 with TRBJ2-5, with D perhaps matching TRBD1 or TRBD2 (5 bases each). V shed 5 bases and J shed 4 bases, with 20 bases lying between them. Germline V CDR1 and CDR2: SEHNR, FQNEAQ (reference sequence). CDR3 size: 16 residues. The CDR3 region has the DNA TGTGCCAGCAGCGCAGTAGAGGGGCCAGGGCGAGAGACCCAGTACTTC. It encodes CASSAVEGPGRETQYF.

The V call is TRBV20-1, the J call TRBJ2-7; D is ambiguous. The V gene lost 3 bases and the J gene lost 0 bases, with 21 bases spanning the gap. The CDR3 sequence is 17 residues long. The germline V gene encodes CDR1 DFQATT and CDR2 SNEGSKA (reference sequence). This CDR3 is CSASEPSTTIYSYEQYF. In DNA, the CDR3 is TGCAGTGCTAGTGAGCCCAGTACTACTATTTACTCCTACGAGCAGTACTTC.

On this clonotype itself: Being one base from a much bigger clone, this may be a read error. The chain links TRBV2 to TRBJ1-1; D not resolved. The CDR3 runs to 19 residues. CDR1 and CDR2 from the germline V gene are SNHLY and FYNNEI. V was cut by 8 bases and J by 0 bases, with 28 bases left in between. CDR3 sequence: CASSNTGRVHNLMNTEAFF. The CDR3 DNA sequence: TGTGCCAGCTCCAACACGGGGAGAGTACACAACCTAATGAACACTGAAGCTTTCTTT.

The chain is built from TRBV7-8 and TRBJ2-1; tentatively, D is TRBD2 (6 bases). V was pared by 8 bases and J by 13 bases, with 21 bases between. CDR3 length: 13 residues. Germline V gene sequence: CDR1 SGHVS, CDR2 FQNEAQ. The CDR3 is CASRRGSQGRQFF. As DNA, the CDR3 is TGTGCCAGCCGCCGGGGGAGTCAGGGAAGACAGTTCTTC. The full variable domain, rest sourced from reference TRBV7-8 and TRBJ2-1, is GAGVSQSPRYKVAKRGQDVALRCDPISGHVSLFWYQQALGQGPEFLTYFQNEAQLDKSGLPSDRFFAERPEGSVSTLKIQRTQQEDSAVYLCASRRGSQGRQFFGPGTRLTVL.

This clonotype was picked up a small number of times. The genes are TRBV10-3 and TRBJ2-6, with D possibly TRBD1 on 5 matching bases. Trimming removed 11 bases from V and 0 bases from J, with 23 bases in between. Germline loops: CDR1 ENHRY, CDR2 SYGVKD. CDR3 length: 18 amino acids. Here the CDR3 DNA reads TGTGCCGACCAGGGCTTTCTGAGGTTATACTCTGGGGCCAACGTCCTGACTTTC. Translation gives CADQGFLRLYSGANVLTF.

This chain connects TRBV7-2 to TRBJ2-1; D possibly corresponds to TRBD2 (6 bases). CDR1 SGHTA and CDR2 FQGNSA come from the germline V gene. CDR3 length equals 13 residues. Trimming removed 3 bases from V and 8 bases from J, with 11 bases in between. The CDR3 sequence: CASSFFREDEQFF. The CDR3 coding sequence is TGTGCCAGCAGCTTTTTCAGGGAGGATGAGCAGTTCTTC.

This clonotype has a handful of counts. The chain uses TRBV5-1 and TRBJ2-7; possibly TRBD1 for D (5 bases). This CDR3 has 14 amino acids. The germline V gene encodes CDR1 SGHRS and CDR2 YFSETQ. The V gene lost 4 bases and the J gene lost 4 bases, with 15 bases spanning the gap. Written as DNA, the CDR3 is TGCGCCAGCAGCGTCCGGACACAACCGTACGAGCAGTACTTC. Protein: CASSVRTQPYEQYF.

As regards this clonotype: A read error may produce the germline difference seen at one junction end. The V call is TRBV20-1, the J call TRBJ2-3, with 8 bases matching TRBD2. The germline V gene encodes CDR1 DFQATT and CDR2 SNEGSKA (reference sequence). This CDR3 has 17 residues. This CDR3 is CCADAALAGGPTDTQYF. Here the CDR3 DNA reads TGCTGTGCCGATGCTGCTTTGGCGGGAGGACCAACAGATACGCAGTATTTT.

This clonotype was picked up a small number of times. The CDR3 DNA follows: TGTGCCAGCAGCTCGGGACTAGCGGGGGGAAGCACAGATACGCAGTATTTT. As protein: CASSSGLAGGSTDTQYF. The chain joins TRBV11-2 to TRBJ2-3; 15 nucleotides agree with TRBD2. The CDR3 extends over 17 amino acids. The ends lost 4 bases at V and 0 bases at J; junction bases unmatched: 2. Looked up from germline, CDR1 is SGHAT and CDR2 is FQNNGV.

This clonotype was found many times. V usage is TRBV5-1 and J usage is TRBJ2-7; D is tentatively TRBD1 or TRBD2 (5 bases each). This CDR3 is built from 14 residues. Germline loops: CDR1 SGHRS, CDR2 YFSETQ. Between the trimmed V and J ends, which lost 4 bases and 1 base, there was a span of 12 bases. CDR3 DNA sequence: TGCGCCAGCAGCCCCGGGACGAGTTCCTACGAGCAGTACTTC. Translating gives CASSPGTSSYEQYF. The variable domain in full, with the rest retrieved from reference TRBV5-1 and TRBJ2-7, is KAGVTQTPRYLIKTRGQQVTLSCSPISGHRSVSWYQQTPGQGLQFLFEYFSETQRNKGNFPGRFSGRQFSNSRSEMNVSTLELGDSALYLCASSPGTSSYEQYFGPGTRLTVT.

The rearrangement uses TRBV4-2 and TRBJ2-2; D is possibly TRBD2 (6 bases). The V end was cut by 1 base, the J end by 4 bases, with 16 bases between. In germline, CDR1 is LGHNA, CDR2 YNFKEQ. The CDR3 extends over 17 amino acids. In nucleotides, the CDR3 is TGTGCCAGCAGCCAAGGCGGGGCCGGTTCGGGCACCGGGGAGCTGTTTTTT. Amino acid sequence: CASSQGGAGSGTGELFF.